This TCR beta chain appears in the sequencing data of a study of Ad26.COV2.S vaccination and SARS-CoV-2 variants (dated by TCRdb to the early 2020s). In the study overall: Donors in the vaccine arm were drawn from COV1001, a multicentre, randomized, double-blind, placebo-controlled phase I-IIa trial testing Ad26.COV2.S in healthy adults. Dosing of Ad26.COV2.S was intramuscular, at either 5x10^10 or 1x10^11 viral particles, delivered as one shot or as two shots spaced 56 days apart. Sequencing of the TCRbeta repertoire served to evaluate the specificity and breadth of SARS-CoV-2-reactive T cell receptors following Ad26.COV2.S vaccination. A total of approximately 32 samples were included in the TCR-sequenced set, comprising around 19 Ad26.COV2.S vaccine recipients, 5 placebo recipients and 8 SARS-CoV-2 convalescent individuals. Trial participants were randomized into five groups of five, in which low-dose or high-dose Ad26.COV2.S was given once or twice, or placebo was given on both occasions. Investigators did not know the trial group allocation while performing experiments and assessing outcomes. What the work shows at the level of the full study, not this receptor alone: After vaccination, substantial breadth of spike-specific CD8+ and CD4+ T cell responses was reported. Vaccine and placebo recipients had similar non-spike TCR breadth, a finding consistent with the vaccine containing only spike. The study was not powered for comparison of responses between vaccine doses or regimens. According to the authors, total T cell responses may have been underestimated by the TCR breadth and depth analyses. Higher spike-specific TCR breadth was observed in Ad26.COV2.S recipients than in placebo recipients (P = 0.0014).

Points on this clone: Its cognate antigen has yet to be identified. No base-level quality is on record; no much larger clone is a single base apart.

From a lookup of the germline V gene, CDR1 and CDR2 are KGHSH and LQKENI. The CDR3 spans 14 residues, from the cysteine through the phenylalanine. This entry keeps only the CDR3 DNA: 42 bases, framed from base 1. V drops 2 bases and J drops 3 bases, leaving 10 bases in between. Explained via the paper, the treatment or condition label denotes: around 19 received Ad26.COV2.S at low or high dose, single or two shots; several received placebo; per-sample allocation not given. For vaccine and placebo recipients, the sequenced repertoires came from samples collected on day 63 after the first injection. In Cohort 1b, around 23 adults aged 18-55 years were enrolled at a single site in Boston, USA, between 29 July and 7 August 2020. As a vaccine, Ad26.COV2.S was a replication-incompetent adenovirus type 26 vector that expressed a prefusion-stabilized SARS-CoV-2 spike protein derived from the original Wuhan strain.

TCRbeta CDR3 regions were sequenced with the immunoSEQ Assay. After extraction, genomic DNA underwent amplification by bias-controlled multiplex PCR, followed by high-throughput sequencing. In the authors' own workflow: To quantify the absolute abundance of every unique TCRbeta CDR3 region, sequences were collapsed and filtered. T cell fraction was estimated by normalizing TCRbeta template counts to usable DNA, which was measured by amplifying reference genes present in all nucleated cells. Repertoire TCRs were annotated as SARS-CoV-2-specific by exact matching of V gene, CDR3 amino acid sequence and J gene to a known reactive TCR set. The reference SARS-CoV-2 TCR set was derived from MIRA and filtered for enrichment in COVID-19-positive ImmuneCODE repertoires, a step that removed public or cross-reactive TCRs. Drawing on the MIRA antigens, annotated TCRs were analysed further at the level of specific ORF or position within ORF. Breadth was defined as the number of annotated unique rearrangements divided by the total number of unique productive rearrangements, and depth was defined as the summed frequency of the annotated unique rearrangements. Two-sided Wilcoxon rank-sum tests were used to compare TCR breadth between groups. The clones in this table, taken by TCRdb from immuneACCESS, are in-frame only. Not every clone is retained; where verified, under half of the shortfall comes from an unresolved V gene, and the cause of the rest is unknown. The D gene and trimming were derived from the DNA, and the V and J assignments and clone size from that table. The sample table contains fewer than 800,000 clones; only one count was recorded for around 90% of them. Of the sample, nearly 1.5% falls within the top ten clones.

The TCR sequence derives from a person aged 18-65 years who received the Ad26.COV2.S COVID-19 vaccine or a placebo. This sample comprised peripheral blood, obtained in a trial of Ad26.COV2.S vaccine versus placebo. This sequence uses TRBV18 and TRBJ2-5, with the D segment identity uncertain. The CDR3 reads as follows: CASSPSIAEETQYF. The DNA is TGTGCCAGCTCACCATCCATAGCTGAAGAGACCCAGTACTTC.